These T cell receptor beta chains were read from a single sample in a study of blood T cell repertoires in COVID-19. The table came from immunoSEQ multiplex PCR; TCRdb's copy has only in-frame clones and leaves some out. The sample records 65,000 to 75,000 clones, over 85% being singletons. Sequenced material: peripheral blood. These receptors were obtained from a man between 50 and 59 years old with acute or convalescent COVID-19. CDR3s include the opening cysteine and the closing phenylalanine or tryptophan. The order of the fields is J gene, clone size, D gene, V gene, CDR3 DNA, CDR3 protein. D genes are given only for firm matches. Clone size is not always given. Where it is, it says once, few, many or a class for expanded clones.

>TRBJ2-7|-|-|TRBV27
TGTGCCAGCAGTTTAAGAGGCGCGGGGTCCAGTTACGAGCAGTACTTC
CASSLRGAGSSYEQYF
>TRBJ2-1|-|-|TRBV2
TGTGCCAGCAGCGGGAATATACGCGGCAATGAGCAGTTCTTC
CASSGNIRGNEQFF
>TRBJ1-2|-|-|TRBV28
TGTGCCAGCAACTTCCGTGGGGCCGGTAACTATGGCTACACCTTC
CASNFRGAGNYGYTF
>TRBJ2-1|-|TRBD2|TRBV7-3
TGTGCCAGCAGCTTAGCTAGCGGGAGGACGATAAGCTCCTACAATGAGCAGTTCTTC
CASSLASGRTISSYNEQFF
>TRBJ1-6|few|TRBD1|TRBV5-6
TGTGCCAGCAGCTTGGGCGGGACAGGGCTATTGTCCTATAATTCACCCCTCCACTTT
CASSLGGTGLLSYNSPLHF
>TRBJ2-2|-|TRBD1|TRBV28
TGTGCCAGCAGTCCCGCGGGACAGGCGAACACCGGGGAGCTGTTTTTT
CASSPAGQANTGELFF
>TRBJ2-5|-|TRBD2|TRBV4-2
TGTGCCGTCTCGGGAACTAGCGGGGGACTAGAGACCCAGTACTTC
CAVSGTSGGLETQYF
>TRBJ2-7|-|TRBD2|TRBV3-1/TRBV3-2
TGTGCCAGCAGCCAAGGCCCCGGGACTAGCTTCCCTGTCTCCTACGAGCAGTACTTC
CASSQGPGTSFPVSYEQYF
>TRBJ2-1|-|TRBD2|TRBV5-1
TGCGCCAGCAGCTTGGGGGGTAGCGGGAGTGCGGGCAATGAGCAGTTCTTC
CASSLGGSGSAGNEQFF
>TRBJ2-7|-|TRBD2|TRBV5-1
TGCGCCAGCAGCTTGGATTGGGCCGGGACTAGCGGGATTGCGTACGAGCAGTACTTC
CASSLDWAGTSGIAYEQYF
>TRBJ2-7|once|-|TRBV5-4
TGTGCCAGCAGCTCGCTAAGTAGTACCTACGAGCAGTACTTC
CASSSLSSTYEQYF
>TRBJ1-2|-|-|TRBV6-5
TGTGCCAGCAGTTACTCGAGGGCCAGAACCACCTATGGCTACACCTTC
CASSYSRARTTYGYTF
>TRBJ1-1|-|TRBD1|TRBV28
TGTGCCAGCAGTTTGGGCCTAGGACAGGCACCACCTGAAGCTTTCTTT
CASSLGLGQAPPEAFF
>TRBJ1-5|-|-|TRBV19
TGTGCCAGTAGTCCACAGAGAGATCAGCCCCAGCATTTT
CASSPQRDQPQHF
>TRBJ2-3|-|-|TRBV4-1
TGCGCCAGCAGCCAAGGGGGGGCAGGGGGTGGCACAGATACGCAGTATTTT
CASSQGGAGGGTDTQYF
>TRBJ2-1|-|TRBD2|TRBV10-2
TGCGCCAGCAGGCCAACCGCCCTTGGTAGCGGGCACAACAATGAGCAGTTCTTC
CASRPTALGSGHNNEQFF
>TRBJ2-4|few|TRBD1|TRBV10-1
TGCGCCAGCAGGGGACAGGGGTTCGGAAACATTCAGTACTTC
CASRGQGFGNIQYF
>TRBJ2-5|-|TRBD2|TRBV7-8
TGTGCCAGCAGCTTCAGGACTAGTAACGAGCGGGAGCGATTGCAAGAGACCCAGTACTTC
CASSFRTSNERERLQETQYF
>TRBJ2-7|-|TRBD1|TRBV10-2
TGCGCCAGCAGCGAGCAAGGGGACAGAGAGCAGTACTTC
CASSEQGDREQYF
>TRBJ2-1|-|TRBD1|TRBV30
TGTGCCTGGAGTCGCAAGGGGGCCATCTCCTACAATGAGCAGTTCTTC
CAWSRKGAISYNEQFF
>TRBJ2-5|few|-|TRBV29-1
TGCAGCGTGCCCCAGGGAAGTGAGACCCAGTACTTC
CSVPQGSETQYF
>TRBJ1-5|-|TRBD1|TRBV28
TGTGCCAGCAGTTTAGCAGGGGGACGTCAGCCCCAGCATTTT
CASSLAGGRQPQHF
>TRBJ1-3|few|-|TRBV7-2
TGTGCCAGCAGCCCCCCCGGTGGAAACACCATATATTTT
CASSPPGGNTIYF
>TRBJ1-1|-|-|TRBV5-1
TGCGCCAGCAGCTTGGGGGCCGGCGGGGGCACTGAAGCTTTCTTT
CASSLGAGGGTEAFF
>TRBJ2-3|-|-|TRBV6-4
TGTGCCAGCAGTGTTGAGCCTAGCACAGATACGCAGTATTTT
CASSVEPSTDTQYF
>TRBJ1-6|-|TRBD1|TRBV7-2
TGTGCCAGCAGCTTAAGGCAGGGGGATTCACCCCTCCACTTT
CASSLRQGDSPLHF
>TRBJ2-3|-|-|TRBV6-6
TGTGCCAGCAGCTCAGTAGGGGTGCACGGCACAGATACGCAGTATTTT
CASSSVGVHGTDTQYF
>TRBJ1-5|-|TRBD1|TRBV18
TGTGCCAGCTCACCAACGACAGGGGGCTTGCCCCAGCATTTT
CASSPTTGGLPQHF
>TRBJ1-2|-|TRBD1|TRBV5-1
TGCGCCAGCAGCTTGGGCGTTGGGCAGGGGGACAATGGCTACACCTTC
CASSLGVGQGDNGYTF